Included here is one T cell receptor (beta chain) sequence, with context. Its antigen remains unidentified. The data are from a study of cytomegalovirus exposure and HLA in healthy donors. Study-level points and caveats: In vitro assays verified that a few CMV-associated chains recognized CMV antigens specifically. Subsequent analysis showed first-cohort TCR clusters tending to co-occur in some 110 validation repertoires.

V shed 5 bases and J 8 bases; nucleotides not matched to a gene: 7. Germline values: CDR1 LNHDA, CDR2 SQIVND (reference sequence). The CDR3 contains 13 residues. Data came from immunoSEQ multiplex PCR; TCRdb stores just in-frame clones and leaves some out. Of about 130,000 clones in the sample, around 94% are singletons; the top ten hold less than 1.5%. Sequencing used PBMCs. J is TRBJ1-1 and V is TRBV19, with 8 bases fitting TRBD1. The receptor was isolated from a woman aged 18-30 years in good health and CMV-seronegative. The CDR3 spells CASSPIGTGEAFF. The CDR3 bases are TGTGCCAGTAGTCCTATCGGGACAGGCGAAGCTTTCTTT.